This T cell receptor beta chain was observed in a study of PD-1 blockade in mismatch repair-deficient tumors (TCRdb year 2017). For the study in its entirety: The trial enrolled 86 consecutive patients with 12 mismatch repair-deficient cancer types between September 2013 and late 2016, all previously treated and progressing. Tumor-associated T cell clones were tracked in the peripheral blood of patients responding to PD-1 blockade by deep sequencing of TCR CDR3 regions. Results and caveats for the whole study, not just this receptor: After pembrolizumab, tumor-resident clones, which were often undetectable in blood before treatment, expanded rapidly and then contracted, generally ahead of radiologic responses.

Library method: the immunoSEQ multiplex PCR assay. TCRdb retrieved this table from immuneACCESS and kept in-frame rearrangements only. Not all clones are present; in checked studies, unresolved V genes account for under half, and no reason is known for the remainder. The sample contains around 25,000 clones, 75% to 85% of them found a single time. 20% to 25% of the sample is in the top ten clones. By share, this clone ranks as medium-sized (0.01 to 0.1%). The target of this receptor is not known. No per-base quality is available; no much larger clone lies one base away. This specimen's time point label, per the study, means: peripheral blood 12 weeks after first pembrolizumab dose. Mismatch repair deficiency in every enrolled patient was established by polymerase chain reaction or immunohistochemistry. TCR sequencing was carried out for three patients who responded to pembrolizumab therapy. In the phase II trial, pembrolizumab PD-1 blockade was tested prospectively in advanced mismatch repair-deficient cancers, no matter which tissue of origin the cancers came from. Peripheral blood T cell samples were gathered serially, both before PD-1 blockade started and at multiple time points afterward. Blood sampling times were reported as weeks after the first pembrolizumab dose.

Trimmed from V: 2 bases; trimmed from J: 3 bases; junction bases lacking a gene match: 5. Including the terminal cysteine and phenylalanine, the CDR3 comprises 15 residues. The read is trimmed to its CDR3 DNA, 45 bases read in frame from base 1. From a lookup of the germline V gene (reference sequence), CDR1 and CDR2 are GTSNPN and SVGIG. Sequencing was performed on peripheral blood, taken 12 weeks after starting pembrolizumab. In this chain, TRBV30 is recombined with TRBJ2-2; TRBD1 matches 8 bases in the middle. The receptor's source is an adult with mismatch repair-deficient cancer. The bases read TGTGCCTGGAGTCCGCCGGGACAGGACACCGGGGAGCTGTTTTTT. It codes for CAWSPPGQDTGELFF.